The 20 T cell receptor beta chains given below trace back to one sample, sequenced in a study of shared clonotypes between healthy human individuals. Clones were read by immunoSEQ multiplex PCR, and TCRdb kept only the in-frame ones, dropping some. The sample includes 400,000 to 500,000 clones, less than 80% of them seen just once. Sequences were obtained from PBMCs. All receptors derive from a middle-aged woman in good health. Some clones in this sample may be carry-over from other donors' samples.

The V gene is TRBV28, the J gene TRBJ1-1; unclear D gene. The CDR3 is made up of 12 amino acids. Per germline, CDR1 MDHEN and CDR2 SYDVKM. The V end was cut by 1 base, the J end by 7 bases, with 7 bases between. This CDR3 reads CASSLFRNEAFF. CDR3 in DNA: TGTGCCAGCAGTTTATTCAGGAATGAAGCTTTCTTT.

This clone has only a few counts. This chain joins TRBV6-5 and TRBJ2-7, with TRBD2 matching over 13 bases. Per germline, CDR1 MNHEY and CDR2 SVGAGI. The CDR3 length is 14 residues. Losses at the gene ends were 6 bases for V and 7 bases for J; bases not matched to a gene: 6. CDR3 DNA sequence: TGTGCCAGCAGCCCGGGACTAGCGGGATCAGAGCAGTACTTC. Residues: CASSPGLAGSEQYF.

Worth noting for this clone: A read error may be the cause here, since a much bigger clone is one base away. The chain carries TRBV4-2 and TRBJ2-3; 8 bases are shared with TRBD2. Germline-derived CDR1 and CDR2 are LGHNA and YNFKEQ. The CDR3 spans 16 residues. The CDR3 DNA sequence: TGTGCCAGCAACCAAGCGCTAGCGGGTGGAGCAGATACGCAGTATTTT. It specifies CASNQALAGGADTQYF.

The chain uses TRBV5-1 and TRBJ2-5; TRBD1 matches 12 bases. The CDR3 is 17 amino acids. Germline loops: CDR1 SGHRS, CDR2 YFSETQ. V gave up 4 bases and J gave up 0 bases; unmatched junction bases: 7. CDR3 DNA: TGCGCCAGCAGCACTGGGACAGGGGGCAGTTACCAAGAGACCCAGTACTTC. This codes for CASSTGTGGSYQETQYF.

This sequence joins TRBV19 and TRBJ1-5; the D is unclear. CDR3 length: 15 residues. Between the trimmed V and J ends, which lost 5 bases and 3 bases, there was a span of 14 bases. From germline, CDR1 is LNHDA and CDR2 SQIVND (reference sequence). The chain's CDR3 is CASSSPGVDNQPQHF. CDR3 nucleotide sequence: TGTGCCAGTAGTTCGCCCGGGGTAGACAATCAGCCCCAGCATTTT.

The J gene is TRBJ1-5, the V gene TRBV6-6; D uncertain. This CDR3 has 13 amino acids. Germline loops: CDR1 MNHNY, CDR2 SVGAGI (reference sequence). The V and J ends lost 8 bases and 4 bases respectively, with 12 bases between them. The CDR3 loop reads CASGQWGNQPQHF. The CDR3 DNA reads TGTGCCAGCGGTCAGTGGGGAAATCAGCCCCAGCATTTT.

The chain has TRBV30 and TRBJ1-1; the D is unclear. Germline lookup yields CDR1 GTSNPN and CDR2 SVGIG (reference sequence). V was shortened by 1 base and J by 5 bases, with 8 bases between the two germline ends. The CDR3 extends over 12 amino acids. CDR3 sequence reads: CAWSEWRTEAFF. In DNA, the CDR3 is TGTGCCTGGAGTGAATGGCGGACTGAAGCTTTCTTT.

Remarks on this clone: A far larger clone is one base from this, pointing to a likely read error. The genes are TRBV4-3 and TRBJ1-4, with D possibly TRBD1 on 5 matching bases. The germline gives CDR1 LGHNA, CDR2 YSLEER. V was cut by 3 bases and J by 6 bases, with 11 bases left in between. There are 14 residues in the CDR3. The CDR3 reads CASSHDSSDEKLFF. CDR3 nucleotides: TGCGCCAGCAGCCACGACAGTTCTGATGAAAAACTGTTTTTT.

This clone was picked up one time. This chain links TRBV19 with TRBJ1-5, with D hard to call. CDR1 LNHDA and CDR2 SQIVND come from the germline V gene (reference sequence). With 1 base removed from V and 0 bases from J, the gap between germline ends came to 7 bases. The CDR3 extends over 15 amino acids. For the CDR3, the DNA is TGTGCCAGTAGTATAGTGCCGGCTAGCAATCAGCCCCAGCATTTT. It is translated as CASSIVPASNQPQHF.

The sample holds a few counts of this clone. This chain uses TRBV28 with TRBJ2-3, with 8 bases that match TRBD2. Per germline, CDR1 MDHEN and CDR2 SYDVKM. J gave up 2 bases and V 6 bases, and 10 bases lay outside the gene matches. The CDR3 is made up of 16 amino acids. The CDR3 protein is CASRLNPSGLTDTQYF. As DNA, the CDR3 is TGTGCCAGCAGGCTAAACCCTAGCGGGCTCACAGATACGCAGTATTTT.

This clone was counted ten times or more. The CDR3 spells CASSPTEHTGELFF. Here the CDR3 DNA reads TGTGCCAGCAGTCCGACGGAGCACACCGGGGAGCTGTTTTTT. V is TRBV7-2 and J is TRBJ2-2; D is ambiguous. From germline, CDR1 is SGHTA and CDR2 FQGNSA. V lost 6 bases and J lost 3, with 11 bases in between. The CDR3 covers 14 residues.

The chain recombines TRBV5-1 with TRBJ2-3; TRBD2 matches 11 bases. CDR3 length: 14 residues. CDR1 is SGHRS and CDR2 is YFSETQ in the germline V gene. The junction had 5 bases not matched to a gene; V was cut back by 5 bases and J by 6 bases. The DNA for the CDR3 is TGCGCCAGCAGTACTAGCGGGGGAGGGGATACGCAGTATTTT. It yields the protein CASSTSGGGDTQYF.

A remark on this clone: A read error is likely here: a far larger clone is one base away. This chain uses TRBV27 with TRBJ1-2; TRBD1 matches 7 bases. The CDR3 runs to 13 residues. CDR1 MNHEY and CDR2 SMNVEV come from the germline V gene (reference sequence). In DNA, the CDR3 is TGTGCCAGCAGTTCTTACAGGGGACTTGGCTACGCCTTC. It encodes CASSSYRGLGYAF.

This clone occurred many times. Other DNA sequences within the sample encode an identical CDR3. The chain has TRBV30 and TRBJ1-1; D unclear. Germline CDR1 GTSNPN, CDR2 SVGIG (reference sequence). Trimming removed 2 bases from V and 1 base from J, with 5 bases in between. This CDR3 is 12 amino acids long. In DNA form, the CDR3 reads TGTGCCTGGAGTCGACAGAACACTGAAGCTTTCTTT. This encodes CAWSRQNTEAFF.

The chain links TRBV14 to TRBJ1-3; D not certain. CDR1 is SGHDN, CDR2 FVKESK, per germline. Trimming pared 0 bases from V and 2 bases from J, leaving 8 bases between. The CDR3 loop spans 15 amino acids. CDR3 amino acids: CASSQDQAAGNTIYF. The CDR3 coding sequence is TGTGCCAGCAGCCAAGATCAGGCGGCTGGAAACACCATATATTTT.

The chain employs TRBV7-3 and TRBJ2-2, with 7 positions matching TRBD1. CDR1 is SGHTA, CDR2 FQGTGA, per germline. This CDR3 spans 16 amino acids. V lost 3 bases to trimming and J lost 2 bases; unmatched junction nucleotides: 6. The CDR3 DNA follows: TGTGCCAGCAGCTTCCAGACAGGGATTAACACCGGGGAGCTGTTTTTT. Encoded protein: CASSFQTGINTGELFF.

The gene calls are TRBV7-8 and TRBJ2-5; D is undetermined. V lost 6 bases to trimming and J lost 5 bases, with 10 bases between them. This CDR3 has 12 amino acids. Germline assignment: CDR1 SGHVS and CDR2 FQNEAQ. In DNA, the CDR3 is TGTGCCAGCAGTCACACTACGGAGACCCAGTACTTC. It is translated as CASSHTTETQYF.

The chain employs TRBV27 and TRBJ2-5, with D tentatively TRBD1 (5 bases). The V and J ends lost 6 bases and 0 bases respectively, with 8 bases between them. CDR3 length: 13 residues. Per the germline V gene, CDR1 is MNHEY and CDR2 is SMNVEV (reference sequence). DNA for the CDR3: TGTGCCAGCAGCAGGGCGTACCAAGAGACCCAGTACTTC. It codes for CASSRAYQETQYF.

This chain uses TRBV29-1 with TRBJ2-5, with 8 bases that match TRBD1. The end of the DNA aligns better with TRBJ2-7, so the J call may be wrong. The CDR3 length is 12 residues. Germline V gives CDR1 SQVTM, CDR2 ANQGSEA. This CDR3 reads CSVAPTGGEQYF. Written as DNA, the CDR3 is TGCAGCGTAGCCCCCACAGGGGGCGAGCAGTACTTC.

The gene calls are TRBV7-3 and TRBJ2-4; no definite D call. Germline loops: CDR1 SGHTA, CDR2 FQGTGA. The CDR3 has 18 residues. V was trimmed by 5 bases and J by 1 base, leaving 21 bases between them. Written as DNA, the CDR3 is TGTGCCAGCAGCCAGCACGCGGCTGGCTCGATCGCCAAAAACATTCAGTACTTC. Amino acid sequence: CASSQHAAGSIAKNIQYF.